Each of the 6 T cell receptor beta chains below was sequenced from the same sample in a study of T cells after yellow fever vaccination. TCRdb reanalysed the 5' RACE reads using MiXCR and keeps one entry per CDR3 protein. Of more than 300,000 distinct CDR3 sequences listed, 9.5% to 12% were seen once; the top ten hold 3.3%. The sequences come from CD4+ T cells sorted from PBMCs, collected 45 days after the yellow fever booster vaccination. All receptors derive from a man between 18 and 35 years old who received the YFV17D yellow fever vaccine.

This clonotype came up a few times. The chain employs TRBV10-3 and TRBJ2-2, with 11 bases fitting TRBD1. V lost 9 bases, J lost 0 bases, and 6 bases stayed unmatched. CDR3 length equals 16 residues. CDR1 is ENHRY, CDR2 SYGVKD, per germline. The CDR3 DNA sequence: TGTGCCATTGGACAGGGGGCCCGAACGAACACCGGGGAGCTGTTTTTT. The encoded protein is CAIGQGARTNTGELFF.

This clonotype was seen only a few times. The chain has TRBV12-3 or TRBV12-4 and TRBJ2-3; 8 positions match TRBD2. The ends lost 3 bases at V and 3 bases at J; junction bases unmatched: 8. The CDR3 totals 16 residues. DNA of the CDR3: TGTGCCAGCAGTTTTCACGGGGGGGGGCAGACAGATACGCAGTATTTT. Residues: CASSFHGGGQTDTQYF.

The chain combines TRBV4-1 with TRBJ1-6; D not certain. The CDR3 is 15 residues long. Germline lookup yields CDR1 MGHRA and CDR2 YSYEKL. Trimming took 6 bases from V and 0 from J, leaving 9 bases between them. This CDR3 is CASRQFASYNSPLHF. CDR3 nucleotides: TGCGCCAGCAGACAGTTCGCCTCCTATAATTCACCCCTCCACTTT.

This clonotype was observed at least ten times. The chain joins TRBV20-1 to TRBJ2-3, with 9 bases lining up with TRBD2. Germline CDR1 is DFQATT and CDR2 is SNEGSKA (reference sequence). The CDR3 runs to 13 residues. This chain's CDR3 is CSPKGLAPDTQYF. Here the CDR3 DNA reads TGCAGCCCGAAGGGACTAGCTCCAGATACGCAGTATTTT.

The rearrangement uses TRBV7-2 and TRBJ2-7, with D tentatively TRBD2 (6 bases). Germline V CDR1 and CDR2: SGHTA, FQGNSA. The CDR3 consists of 16 residues. V shed 3 bases and J shed 0 bases, with 15 bases lying between them. CDR3 amino acids: CASSFVSGGVSYEQYF. The CDR3 nucleotides are TGTGCCAGCAGCTTTGTCTCCGGGGGAGTCTCCTACGAGCAGTACTTC.

This clonotype occurred a few times. V usage is TRBV5-6 and J usage is TRBJ2-2; the D is unclear. This CDR3 region has 14 residues. The V gene's germline CDR1 is SGHDT and CDR2 YYEEEE. Between the trimmed V and J ends, which lost 5 bases and 6 bases, there was a span of 14 bases. The CDR3 nucleotides read TGTGCCAGCAGATTACTACAGAGCGCCGGGGAGCTGTTTTTT. This codes for CASRLLQSAGELFF.